The 18 T cell receptor beta chains given below trace back to one sample, sequenced in a study of graft-versus-host responses after intestinal transplantation. Method: immunoSEQ multiplex PCR; TCRdb's copy keeps in-frame clones and lacks some. The repertoire consists of approximately 85,000 clones, with 85% to 95% occurring once and the leading ten covering 1.1%. These receptors' antigens are unknown. The sample consisted of unstimulated CD8+ T cells sorted from spleen or lymph node cells, taken before transplant. The receptors shown here come from a human donor who was the organ donor for an intestinal transplant.

The V gene is TRBV27, the J gene TRBJ2-7; TRBD1 aligns across 8 bases. CDR3 length equals 15 residues. V lost 5 bases, J lost 4 bases, and 10 bases stayed unmatched. Germline lookup yields CDR1 MNHEY and CDR2 SMNVEV (reference sequence). The CDR3 sequence: CASSDGTGLRYEQYF. DNA for the CDR3: TGTGCCAGCAGTGACGGGACAGGACTGAGGTACGAGCAGTACTTC.

The chain recombines TRBV6-5 with TRBJ2-7; 7 bases are a match to TRBD1. Per the germline V gene, CDR1 is MNHEY and CDR2 is SVGAGI. The CDR3 has 15 residues. J was trimmed by 5 bases and V by 2 bases; bases with no gene match: 9. The DNA of the CDR3 is TGTGCCAGCAGTTACGGGGACAGTCCTCAGAACGAGCAGTACTTC. Encoded protein: CASSYGDSPQNEQYF.

The chain has TRBV19 and TRBJ2-1; 8 nucleotides agree with TRBD2. Germline CDR1 LNHDA, CDR2 SQIVND (reference sequence). The CDR3 runs 15 residues. V shed 1 base and J 7 bases; nucleotides not matched to a gene: 6. The CDR3 spells CASSIAGGPGNEQFF. DNA of the CDR3: TGTGCCAGTAGTATAGCGGGAGGGCCTGGGAATGAGCAGTTCTTC.

The genes are TRBV11-2 and TRBJ1-1; 8 bases fit TRBD1. Germline V gives CDR1 SGHAT, CDR2 FQNNGV. The CDR3 sequence is 18 residues long. The V gene end was trimmed by 3 bases and the J gene end by 0 bases; junction bases not matched to a gene: 12. The CDR3 region is CASSFGKDRVWMNTEAFF. For the CDR3, the DNA is TGTGCCAGCAGCTTCGGGAAGGACAGGGTATGGATGAACACTGAAGCTTTCTTT.

V and J are TRBV10-2 and TRBJ2-7; TRBD1 agrees at 8 bases. The ends lost 5 bases at V and 7 bases at J; junction bases unmatched: 7. CDR3 length: 13 residues. The germline CDR1 and CDR2 sequences are WSHSY and SAAADI. The chain's CDR3 is CASSIDRGWEQYF. The CDR3 DNA reads TGCGCCAGCAGTATTGACAGGGGCTGGGAGCAGTACTTC.

V usage is TRBV2 and J usage is TRBJ1-2, with TRBD1 matching over 8 bases. J lost 7 bases, V lost 7 bases, and 11 bases had no gene match. Germline V gene data show CDR1 as SNHLY and CDR2 as FYNNEI. The CDR3 is 14 residues long. The DNA for the CDR3 is TGTGCCAGCATCCAGGGGGCCGGGTCGGTTGGCTACACCTTC. Translation: CASIQGAGSVGYTF.

The chain carries TRBV20-1 and TRBJ2-7; D might be TRBD1 (5 bases). Germline V gene data show CDR1 as DFQATT and CDR2 as SNEGSKA (reference sequence). There are 11 residues in the CDR3. The CDR3 DNA reads as TGCTCGGGCGACAGAGCCTACGAGCAGTACTTC. Amino acid sequence: CSGDRAYEQYF.

The V and J genes are TRBV7-9 and TRBJ2-7, with TRBD1 matching over 9 bases. CDR1 SEHNR and CDR2 FQNEAQ come from the germline V gene (reference sequence). The CDR3 has 14 amino acids. V lost 5 bases to trimming and J lost 5 bases; unmatched junction nucleotides: 7. The CDR3 reads CASSPTGGIHEQYF. The CDR3 DNA follows: TGTGCCAGCAGCCCTACAGGGGGCATCCACGAGCAGTACTTC.

This chain uses TRBV6-1 with TRBJ2-7; the match to TRBD1 covers 7 bases. The V gene end was trimmed by 5 bases and the J gene end by 3 bases; junction bases not matched to a gene: 10. Germline V CDR1 and CDR2: MNHNS, SASEGT. The length of the CDR3 is 15 residues. The CDR3 DNA reads TGTGCCAGCAGTCTAACCGGGACAGACGTCTACGAGCAGTACTTC. Its protein is CASSLTGTDVYEQYF.

The rearrangement uses TRBV21-1 and TRBJ1-5; the table's D call, TRBD1, has no DNA check behind it. TRBV21-1 is marked as a pseudogene. CDR3 size: 12 residues. CDR3 loop: CARIQGNQPQHF. Written as DNA, the CDR3 is TGTGCCAGGATACAGGGAAATCAGCCCCAGCATTTT.

The chain has TRBV5-1 and TRBJ2-1; 7 bases agree with TRBD2. The CDR3 totals 15 residues. Germline V lookup: CDR1 SGHRS, CDR2 YFSETQ. V shed 4 bases, J shed 0 bases, and the junction held 4 bases outside the gene matches. The CDR3, as DNA: TGCGCCAGCAGCCCGACGGGAGGCTCCTACAATGAGCAGTTCTTC. Translated, it gives CASSPTGGSYNEQFF.

The chain couples TRBV30 to TRBJ2-2, with D possibly being TRBD2 (5 bases). The CDR3 consists of 11 residues. V was trimmed by 4 bases and J by 8 bases, leaving 8 bases between them. Germline V gene lookup returns CDR1 GTSNPN and CDR2 SVGIG (reference sequence). CDR3 nucleotide sequence: TGTGCCTGGACTTGGGAGGGGGAGCTGTTTTTT. This encodes CAWTWEGELFF.

The chain is built from TRBV18 and TRBJ2-1; 9 positions match TRBD2. Trimming at V came to 0 bases and at J to 7 bases, leaving 7 bases not matched to a gene. This CDR3 comprises 16 residues. The germline gives CDR1 KGHSH, CDR2 LQKENI. The CDR3 sequence: CASSPPGRLAGNEQFF. DNA of the CDR3: TGTGCCAGCTCACCACCCGGTAGGCTAGCGGGGAATGAGCAGTTCTTC.

The chain has TRBV29-1 and TRBJ2-7; D possibly corresponds to TRBD1 (7 bases). V shed 2 bases and J shed 3 bases, with 11 bases lying between them. CDR3 length: 13 residues. Germline CDR1 is SQVTM and CDR2 is ANQGSEA. CDR3 sequence reads: CSVEQGGRYEQYF. In DNA, the CDR3 is TGCAGCGTTGAACAGGGGGGCCGCTACGAGCAGTACTTC.

V usage is TRBV5-4 and J usage is TRBJ2-2; D unclear. This CDR3 has 14 amino acids. With 1 base removed from V and 3 bases from J, the gap between germline ends came to 7 bases. CDR1 and CDR2 (germline): SGHNT, YYREEE (reference sequence). The CDR3 protein is CASSLWQDTGELFF. CDR3 coding DNA: TGTGCCAGCAGCTTGTGGCAGGACACCGGGGAGCTGTTTTTT.

The genes are TRBV5-1 and TRBJ1-1; D might be TRBD1 (6 bases). CDR1 is SGHRS, CDR2 YFSETQ, per germline. CDR3 length equals 12 residues. V dropped 7 bases and J dropped 4 bases, with 11 bases sitting between them. CDR3 protein: CASQLGGTEAFF. The DNA for the CDR3 is TGCGCCAGCCAGCTAGGGGGCACTGAAGCTTTCTTT.

The chain employs TRBV5-5 and TRBJ2-2; TRBD1 aligns across 7 bases. J was trimmed by 2 bases and V by 0 bases; bases with no gene match: 7. CDR3 length: 17 residues. The germline CDR1 and CDR2 sequences are SGHKS and YYEKEE (reference sequence). The CDR3 protein is CASSLGQRGLNTGELFF. CDR3 nucleotide sequence: TGTGCCAGCAGCTTGGGCCAGAGGGGGCTTAACACCGGGGAGCTGTTTTTT.

A single count supports this clone. V gene TRBV9 combines with J gene TRBJ1-1; 12 nucleotides agree with TRBD1. V trimming: 3 bases; J trimming: 10 bases; junction bases outside the gene matches: 4. Germline assignment: CDR1 SGDLS and CDR2 YYNGEE. The CDR3 length is 13 residues. DNA for the CDR3: TGTGCCAGCAGCGAGGGGACAGGGGGCGCAGCTTTCTTT. Translating it yields CASSEGTGGAAFF.